One and the same sample provided the 25 T cell receptor beta chains below, sequenced in a study of shared clonotypes between healthy human individuals. Here immunoSEQ multiplex PCR was the method, and the copy in TCRdb shows in-frame clones only, minus some. Of 400,000 or so clones in the sample, 95% to 97% were seen once. Sequenced input: memory CD8+ T cells sorted from blood. Subset of the sample: CD45RO+ cells pooled with CCR7-negative TemRA cells. The receptors here all came from a man in his thirties or forties in good health.

CDR3 sequence: CASSDIGSSYEQYF. CDR3 coding DNA: TGTGCCAGCAGTGATATCGGGAGCTCCTACGAGCAGTACTTC. J is TRBJ2-7 and V is TRBV2; D perhaps matches TRBD2 (6 bases). The CDR3 contains 14 residues. CDR1 SNHLY and CDR2 FYNNEI come from the germline V gene. Deletions cut 3 bases from V and 0 bases from J, with 9 bases between.

This clone has a single count. The same CDR3 also results from other DNA sequences found in this sample. The chain couples TRBV10-3 to TRBJ2-3; D unclear. Between the trimmed V and J ends, which lost 0 bases and 3 bases, there was a span of 7 bases. This CDR3 region has 14 residues. Per germline, CDR1 ENHRY and CDR2 SYGVKD. The CDR3 region has the DNA TGTGCCATCAGTGAGTCGGCTACAACAGATACGCAGTATTTT. Amino acid sequence: CAISESATTDTQYF.

This chain connects TRBV19 to TRBJ2-3; 10 bases are shared with TRBD1. Looked up from germline, CDR1 is LNHDA and CDR2 is SQIVND (reference sequence). This CDR3 is 17 amino acids long. After removal of 3 bases from V and 5 bases from J, the junction contained 11 bases not matched to a gene. The CDR3 region has the DNA TGTGCCAGTAGTATCGGAAGGACAGGGGGTCCCGGAGATACGCAGTATTTT. This gives the protein CASSIGRTGGPGDTQYF. The full variable domain, in which reference TRBV19 and TRBJ2-3 provide the parts outside the CDR3, is DGGITQSPKYLFRKEGQNVTLSCEQNLNHDAMYWYRQDPGQGLRLIYYSQIVNDFQKGDIAEGYSVSREKKESFPLTVTSAQKNPTAFYLCASSIGRTGGPGDTQYFGPGTRLTVL.

The rearrangement links TRBV28 to TRBJ2-6; D unclear. The length of the CDR3 is 12 residues. V lost 8 bases and J lost 0, with 2 bases in between. Germline loops: CDR1 MDHEN, CDR2 SYDVKM. CDR3 DNA sequence: TGTGCCAGCCACTCTGGGGCCAACGTCCTGACTTTC. Encoded protein: CASHSGANVLTF.

The chain uses TRBV20-1 and TRBJ1-5; D is unclear. V lost 5 bases and J lost 5, with 7 bases in between. CDR3 length: 11 residues. CDR1 and CDR2 from the germline V gene are DFQATT and SNEGSKA (reference sequence). In nucleotides, the CDR3 is TGCAGTGCTGGCCCTGATCAGCCCCAGCATTTT. Its translation: CSAGPDQPQHF.

V usage is TRBV5-1 and J usage is TRBJ1-2, with 7 positions matching TRBD1. Germline CDR1 SGHRS, CDR2 YFSETQ. The CDR3 extends over 14 amino acids. Unmatched junction bases numbered 5, after V lost 3 bases and J lost 3 bases. The CDR3, as DNA: TGCGCCAGCAGCTCCGGGACAGAGTACTATGGCTACACCTTC. Translated: CASSSGTEYYGYTF.

The chain uses TRBV5-1 and TRBJ1-2, with 8 bases matching TRBD1. With 3 bases clipped from V and 2 bases from J, the junction kept 3 bases outside the gene matches. Per the germline V gene, CDR1 is SGHRS and CDR2 is YFSETQ. The CDR3 length is 14 residues. DNA of the CDR3: TGCGCCAGCAGCTCAGGGGGCTTAAACTATGGCTACACCTTC. Amino acid sequence: CASSSGGLNYGYTF.

Details on this clone: The same CDR3 also results from other DNA sequences found in this sample. The V call is TRBV5-1, the J call TRBJ2-3; D is perhaps TRBD1 or TRBD2 (5 bases each). CDR1 is SGHRS and CDR2 is YFSETQ in the germline V gene. The CDR3 sequence is 14 residues long. The germline V and J ends were trimmed by 6 bases and 0 bases, with 11 bases remaining between them. CDR3 nucleotide sequence: TGCGCCAGCACCCCCGGGACGAGCACAGATACGCAGTATTTT. Translating gives CASTPGTSTDTQYF.

This clone turned up a few times. The chain uses TRBV5-1 and TRBJ1-3; D is undetermined. The V and J ends lost 0 bases and 2 bases respectively, with 12 bases between them. Germline V gene data show CDR1 as SGHRS and CDR2 as YFSETQ. The CDR3 runs to 16 residues. Here the CDR3 reads CASSLVGRRPGNTIYF. CDR3 coding DNA: TGCGCCAGCAGCTTGGTGGGGAGACGGCCTGGAAACACCATATATTTT.

V is TRBV7-2 and J is TRBJ2-3; 9 bases fit TRBD2. The CDR3 runs 16 residues. With 3 bases clipped from V and 4 bases from J, the junction kept 8 bases outside the gene matches. Germline loops: CDR1 SGHTA, CDR2 FQGNSA. The CDR3 nucleotides are TGTGCCAGCAGCTTTAGCGGGAGTGGTATTGCAGATACGCAGTATTTT. Translating gives CASSFSGSGIADTQYF.

The chain has TRBV9 and TRBJ2-4; D could derive from TRBD1 or TRBD2 (5 bases each). The CDR3 runs to 15 residues. The germline CDR1 and CDR2 sequences are SGDLS and YYNGEE. V shed 4 bases and J shed 0 bases, with 11 bases lying between them. The CDR3 loop is CASSPGPLAKNIQYF. The CDR3 DNA sequence: TGTGCCAGCAGCCCGGGACCGCTAGCCAAAAACATTCAGTACTTC.

The rearrangement links TRBV2 to TRBJ1-2; possibly TRBD1 for D (6 bases). The germline V gene encodes CDR1 SNHLY and CDR2 FYNNEI. CDR3 size: 15 residues. Trimming stripped 2 bases from V and 4 bases from J, with 14 bases between. CDR3 DNA sequence: TGTGCCAGCAGTGAAACTGGGGGCCTAATCTATGGCTACACCTTC. Residues: CASSETGGLIYGYTF.

Written as DNA, the CDR3 is TGTGCCATAATTAGACAGTTGCAGGGCTACGAGCAGTACTTC. Its translation is CAIIRQLQGYEQYF. The V and J genes are TRBV2 and TRBJ2-7; weak D call: TRBD1 (5 bases). The CDR3 has 14 residues. The germline V gene encodes CDR1 SNHLY and CDR2 FYNNEI. Trimming took 10 bases from V and 3 from J, leaving 19 bases between them.

The J gene is TRBJ2-7, the V gene TRBV27, with TRBD2 matching 10 bases. This CDR3 contains 15 residues. CDR1 and CDR2 from the germline V gene are MNHEY and SMNVEV (reference sequence). The ends lost 8 bases at V and 2 bases at J; junction bases unmatched: 9. The CDR3 sequence is CASGNHSGGPYEQYF. In DNA, the CDR3 is TGTGCCAGCGGTAACCATAGCGGGGGGCCCTACGAGCAGTACTTC.

This clone appeared a single time. This chain uses TRBV30 with TRBJ2-7, with 11 bases lining up with TRBD1. Looked up from germline, CDR1 is GTSNPN and CDR2 is SVGIG (reference sequence). V gave up 5 bases and J gave up 2 bases; unmatched junction bases: 2. This CDR3 is 13 amino acids long. CDR3 bases: TGTGCCTGGGGGACAGGGGGGCCCTACGAGCAGTACTTC. Protein: CAWGTGGPYEQYF.

The chain is built from TRBV30 and TRBJ2-3, with TRBD2 as a possible D gene (6 bases). V lost 3 bases, J lost 5 bases, and 9 bases lay in between. Germline CDR1 and CDR2: GTSNPN and SVGIG (reference sequence). The CDR3 extends over 12 amino acids. CDR3 nucleotides: TGTGCCTGGAGGGGAGGCCAAGATACGCAGTATTTT. Protein: CAWRGGQDTQYF.

This chain connects TRBV5-8 to TRBJ2-7; 8 positions match TRBD2. Germline CDR1 SGHTS, CDR2 YDEGEE. The V segment lost 5 bases and the J segment 3 bases; nucleotides outside the gene matches: 7. This CDR3 has 14 amino acids. CDR3 amino acids: CASSLTSGGYEQYF. The CDR3 region has the DNA TGTGCCAGCAGTTTAACGAGCGGGGGCTACGAGCAGTACTTC. Drawing the rest from reference TRBV5-8 and TRBJ2-7, the complete variable domain is EAGVTQSPTHLIKTRGQQATLRCSPISGHTSVYWYQQALGLGLQFLLWYDEGEERNRGNFPPRFSGRQFPNYSSELNVNALELEDSALYLCASSLTSGGYEQYFGPGTRLTVT.

The chain uses TRBV27 and TRBJ2-3, with D possibly matching TRBD1 (5 bases). This CDR3 has 15 residues. With 1 base removed from V and 5 bases from J, the gap between germline ends came to 13 bases. Per germline, CDR1 MNHEY and CDR2 SMNVEV (reference sequence). DNA of the CDR3: TGTGCCAGCAGTTTATTGGGCAGGGTGAGAGATACGCAGTATTTT. This sequence encodes CASSLLGRVRDTQYF.

V usage is TRBV5-1 and J usage is TRBJ2-7; D remains unclear. Germline CDR1 SGHRS, CDR2 YFSETQ. The CDR3 contains 15 residues. Between the trimmed V and J ends, which lost 0 bases and 5 bases, there was a span of 15 bases. CDR3 DNA sequence: TGCGCCAGCAGCTTGGGGGAACGGACCCTAAACGAGCAGTACTTC. It yields the protein CASSLGERTLNEQYF.

The chain joins TRBV2 to TRBJ1-5; D possibly corresponds to TRBD1 (6 bases). The germline CDR1 and CDR2 sequences are SNHLY and FYNNEI. The length of the CDR3 is 14 residues. Trimming removed 3 bases from V and 4 bases from J, with 10 bases in between. CDR3 sequence: CASSESTGNQPQHF. The CDR3 DNA follows: TGTGCCAGCAGTGAGTCCACAGGGAATCAGCCCCAGCATTTT.

The V and J genes are TRBV10-1 and TRBJ2-7; 9 nucleotides agree with TRBD2. With V trimmed by 3 bases and J by 1 base, 1 base remained unmatched. The CDR3 is 14 residues long. Per germline, CDR1 WNHNN and CDR2 SYGVQD (reference sequence). The CDR3 region is CASSDSGSSYEQYF. The CDR3 DNA is TGCGCCAGCAGTGATAGCGGGAGTTCCTACGAGCAGTACTTC.

The V call is TRBV30, the J call TRBJ2-3; 7 positions agree with TRBD2. This CDR3 contains 18 residues. V was clipped by 0 bases and J by 6 bases; unmatched bases: 18. Germline values: CDR1 GTSNPN, CDR2 SVGIG (reference sequence). This chain's CDR3 is CAWSVRGRAARTPDTQYF. CDR3 in DNA: TGTGCCTGGAGTGTAAGAGGGAGGGCCGCGAGGACCCCGGATACGCAGTATTTT.

This clone was detected only once. This rearrangement joins TRBV27 to TRBJ2-1; 12 nucleotides line up with TRBD2. The V segment lost 0 bases and the J segment 4 bases; nucleotides outside the gene matches: 13. The CDR3 is 20 residues long. CDR1 MNHEY and CDR2 SMNVEV come from the germline V gene (reference sequence). The CDR3: CASSLSRPLGTSGLYNEQFF. DNA of the CDR3: TGTGCCAGCAGTTTATCAAGGCCGCTTGGGACTAGCGGGTTATACAATGAGCAGTTCTTC.

The V and J genes are TRBV13 and TRBJ2-5; 8 nucleotides align to TRBD2. The CDR3 loop spans 14 amino acids. V trimming: 0 bases; J trimming: 4 bases; junction bases outside the gene matches: 1. Germline CDR1 and CDR2: PRHDT and FYEKMQ (reference sequence). The CDR3 here is CASSLGLAGETQYF. For the CDR3, the DNA is TGTGCCAGCAGCTTAGGCCTAGCGGGAGAGACCCAGTACTTC.

The gene calls are TRBV7-3 and TRBJ2-1, with 7 bases that match TRBD2. This CDR3 contains 15 residues. Losses at the gene ends were 2 bases for V and 7 bases for J; bases not matched to a gene: 8. Looked up from germline, CDR1 is SGHTA and CDR2 is FQGTGA. CDR3 in amino acids: CASSLRSGNSNEQFF. The CDR3 DNA reads TGTGCCAGCAGCTTACGGAGCGGGAATTCGAATGAGCAGTTCTTC.